The clone carrying this T cell receptor (beta chain) was seen only a few times. As yet, its antigen is unknown. The data were taken from a study of T cell responses to AZD1222 COVID-19 vaccine. Study results and limitations: The repertoires were collected only after the peak T cell response.

The CDR3 is 14 residues long. The germline V gene encodes CDR1 LNHDA and CDR2 SQIVND (reference sequence). The germline V and J ends were trimmed by 10 bases and 0 bases, with 13 bases remaining between them. Produced via immunoSEQ multiplex PCR; TCRdb's table is partial and in-frame only. The sample holds some 120,000 clones, 90% seen once. The source is an adult in good health. This sample comprised peripheral blood, obtained on day 0 of AZD1222 vaccination. The chain uses TRBV19 and TRBJ1-3; the D is unclear. For the CDR3, the DNA is TGTGCCACCGGCAGGTTGGTCTCTGGAAACACCATATATTTT. Its translation is CATGRLVSGNTIYF.